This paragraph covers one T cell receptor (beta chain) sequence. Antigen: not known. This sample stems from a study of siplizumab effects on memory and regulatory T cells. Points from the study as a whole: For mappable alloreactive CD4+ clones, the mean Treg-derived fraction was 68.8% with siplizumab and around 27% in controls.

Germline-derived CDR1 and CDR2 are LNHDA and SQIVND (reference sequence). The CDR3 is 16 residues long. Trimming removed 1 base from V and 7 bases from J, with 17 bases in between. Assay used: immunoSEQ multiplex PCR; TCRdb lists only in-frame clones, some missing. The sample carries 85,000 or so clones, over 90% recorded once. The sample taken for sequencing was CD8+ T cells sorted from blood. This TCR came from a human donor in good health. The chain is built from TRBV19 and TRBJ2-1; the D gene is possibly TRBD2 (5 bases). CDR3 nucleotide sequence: TGTGCCAGTAGTATAGCGACCCGGACTCGCTATAATGAGCAGTTCTTC. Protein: CASSIATRTRYNEQFF.